This T cell receptor beta chain appears in the sequencing data of a study of T-cell reconstitution after alpha-beta-depleted transplantation in children. Germline V lookup: CDR1 MDHEN, CDR2 SYDVKM. Trimming cost V 2 bases and J 6 bases, with 8 bases left between them. The CDR3 extends over 13 amino acids. A note on this clonotype: Its antigen is unknown.

Study observations and caveats: Where alpha-beta T cells came from about two months after transplant was reportedly several hundred expanded graft clones. By one year post-transplant, T-cell counts and diversity largely arose from T cells that were newly produced.

A library of TCRbeta sequences, prepared with unique molecular identifiers, was generated. TCRdb recomputed calls from the PCR reads with MiXCR, one row per CDR3 protein. The sample carries approximately 520,000 distinct CDR3 sequences, over 9.5% recorded once. Sequenced here: PBMCs, mostly from graft donor cells, sampled 180 days after TCRalphabeta/CD19-depleted stem cell transplant. The J gene is TRBJ2-1, the V gene TRBV28; no definite D call. This TCR came from a female patient younger than 10 who had a stem cell transplant for aplastic anemia, so the T cells may come from the graft donor. The CDR3 is CASSLHPPNEQFF. CDR3 bases: TGTGCCAGCAGTTTACATCCACCCAATGAGCAGTTCTTC.